This T cell receptor (beta chain) was found in a study of T cell clones after liver transplantation. General study points: Migration into the graft, not deletion, may explain lost graft donor-reactive T cells.

After removal of 6 bases from V and 4 bases from J, the junction contained 7 bases not matched to a gene. This CDR3 comprises 14 residues. Germline CDR1 reads MNHEY; CDR2 reads SVGAGI. Regarding this clone: Its antigen is unidentified.

Sequencing was performed with immunoSEQ multiplex PCR; in TCRdb, only in-frame clones are kept and a portion is missing. The sample holds 1,000 to 1,500 clones, about 36% seen once. Alloreactive TCRbeta sequences came from sequencing proliferating CFSE-low cells in the MLR. Input material: CD4+ T cells from cultured PBMCs. The chain couples TRBV6-5 to TRBJ2-7; 9 bases match TRBD1. This clonotype was obtained from a human patient who received a liver transplant. The graft donor may account for some of the T cells. Written as DNA, the CDR3 is TGTGCCAGCAGGGGAGGACAGGGGCTATACGAGCAGTACTTC. The encoded protein is CASRGGQGLYEQYF.